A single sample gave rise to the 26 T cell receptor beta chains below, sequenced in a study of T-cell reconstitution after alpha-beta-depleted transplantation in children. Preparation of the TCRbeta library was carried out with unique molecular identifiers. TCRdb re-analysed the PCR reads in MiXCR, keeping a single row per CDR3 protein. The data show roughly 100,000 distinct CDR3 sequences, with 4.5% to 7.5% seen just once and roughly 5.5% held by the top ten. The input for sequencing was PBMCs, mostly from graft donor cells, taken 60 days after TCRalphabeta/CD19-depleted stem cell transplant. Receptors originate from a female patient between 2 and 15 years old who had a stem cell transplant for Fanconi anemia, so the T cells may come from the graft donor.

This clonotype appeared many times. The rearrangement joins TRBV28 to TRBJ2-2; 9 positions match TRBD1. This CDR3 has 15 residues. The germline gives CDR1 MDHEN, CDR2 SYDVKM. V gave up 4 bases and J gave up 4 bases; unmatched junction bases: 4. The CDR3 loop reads CASSSHRGRTGELFF. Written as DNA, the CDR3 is TGTGCCAGCAGTTCCCACAGGGGGCGCACCGGGGAGCTGTTTTTT. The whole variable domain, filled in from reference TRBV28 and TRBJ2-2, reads DVKVTQSSRYLVKRTGEKVFLECVQDMDHENMFWYRQDPGLGLRLIYFSYDVKMKEKGDIPEGYSVSREKKERFSLILESASTNQTSMYLCASSSHRGRTGELFFGEGSRLTVL.

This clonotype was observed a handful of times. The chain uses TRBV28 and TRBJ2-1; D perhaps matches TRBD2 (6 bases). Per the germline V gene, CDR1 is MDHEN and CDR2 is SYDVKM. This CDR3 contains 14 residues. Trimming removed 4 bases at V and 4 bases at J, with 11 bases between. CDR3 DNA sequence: TGTGCCAGCAGTTGGGAGGCTGCTTACAATGAGCAGTTCTTC. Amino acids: CASSWEAAYNEQFF.

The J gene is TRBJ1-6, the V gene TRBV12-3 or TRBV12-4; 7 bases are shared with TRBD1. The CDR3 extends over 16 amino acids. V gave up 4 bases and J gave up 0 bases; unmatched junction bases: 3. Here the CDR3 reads CASSSRQGSYNSPLHF. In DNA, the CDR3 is TGTGCCAGCAGTTCGAGACAGGGCTCCTATAATTCACCCCTCCACTTT.

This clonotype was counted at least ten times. In nucleotides, the CDR3 is TGTGCCAGCAGCTTAAGGACCGGAGGCACAGATACGCAGTATTTT. Amino acids: CASSLRTGGTDTQYF. This chain joins TRBV7-8 and TRBJ2-3; no definite D call. With 2 bases removed from V and 1 base from J, the gap between germline ends came to 10 bases. The germline gives CDR1 SGHVS, CDR2 FQNEAQ. CDR3 length: 15 amino acids.

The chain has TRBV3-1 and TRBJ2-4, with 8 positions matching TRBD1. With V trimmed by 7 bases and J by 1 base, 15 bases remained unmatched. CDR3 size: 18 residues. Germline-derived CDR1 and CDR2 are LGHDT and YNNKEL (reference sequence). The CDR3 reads CASTKEVYRDRAKNIQYF. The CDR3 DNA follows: TGTGCCAGCACCAAAGAAGTCTATAGGGACAGGGCCAAAAACATTCAGTACTTC.

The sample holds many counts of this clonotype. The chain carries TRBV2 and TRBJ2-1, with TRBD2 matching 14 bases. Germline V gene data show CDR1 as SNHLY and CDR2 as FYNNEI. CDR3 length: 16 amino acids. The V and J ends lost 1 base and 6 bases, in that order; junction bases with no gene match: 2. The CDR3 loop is CASSEGLAGGLNEQFF. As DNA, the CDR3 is TGTGCCAGCAGTGAAGGACTAGCGGGAGGGCTCAATGAGCAGTTCTTC.

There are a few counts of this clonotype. The CDR3 nucleotides are TGTGCCTGGAGGCGAGGAATGGCGGGGGGAAGCGAGCAGTACTTC. This encodes CAWRRGMAGGSEQYF. The V call is TRBV30, the J call TRBJ2-7, with TRBD2 matching over 8 bases. V trimming: 3 bases; J trimming: 6 bases; junction bases outside the gene matches: 13. This CDR3 spans 15 amino acids. The germline V gene encodes CDR1 GTSNPN and CDR2 SVGIG (reference sequence).

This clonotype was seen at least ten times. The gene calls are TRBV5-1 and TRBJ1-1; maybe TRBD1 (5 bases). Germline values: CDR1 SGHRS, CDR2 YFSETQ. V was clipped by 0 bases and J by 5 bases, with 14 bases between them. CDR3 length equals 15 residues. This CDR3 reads CASSLAGPGKTEAFF. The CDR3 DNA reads TGCGCCAGCAGCTTGGCAGGGCCAGGGAAGACTGAAGCTTTCTTT.

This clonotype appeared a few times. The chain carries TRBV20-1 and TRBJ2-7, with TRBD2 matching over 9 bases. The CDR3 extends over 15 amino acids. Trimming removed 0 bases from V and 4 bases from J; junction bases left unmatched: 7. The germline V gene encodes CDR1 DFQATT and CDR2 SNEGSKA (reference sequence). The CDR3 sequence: CSAREYSGGRYEQYF. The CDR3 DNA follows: TGCAGTGCTAGAGAATATAGCGGGGGCCGATACGAGCAGTACTTC.

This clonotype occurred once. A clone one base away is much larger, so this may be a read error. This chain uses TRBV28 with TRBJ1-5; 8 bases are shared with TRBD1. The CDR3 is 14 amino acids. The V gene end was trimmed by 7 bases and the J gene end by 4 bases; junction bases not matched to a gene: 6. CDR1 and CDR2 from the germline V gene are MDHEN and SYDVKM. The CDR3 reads CASTSRGRNQPQHF. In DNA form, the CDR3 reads TGTGCCAGCACTTCCAGGGGGCGGAATCAGCCCCAGCATTTT.

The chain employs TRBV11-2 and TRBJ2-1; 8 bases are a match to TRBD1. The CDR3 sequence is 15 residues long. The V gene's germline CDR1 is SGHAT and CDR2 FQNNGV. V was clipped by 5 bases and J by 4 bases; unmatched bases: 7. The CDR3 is CASSLTGARYNEQFF. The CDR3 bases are TGTGCCAGCAGCCTGACAGGGGCACGATACAATGAGCAGTTCTTC.

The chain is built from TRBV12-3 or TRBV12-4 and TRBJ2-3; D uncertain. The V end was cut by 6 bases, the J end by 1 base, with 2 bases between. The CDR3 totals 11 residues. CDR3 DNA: TGTGCCAGCAGGGGCACAGATACGCAGTATTTT. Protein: CASRGTDTQYF.

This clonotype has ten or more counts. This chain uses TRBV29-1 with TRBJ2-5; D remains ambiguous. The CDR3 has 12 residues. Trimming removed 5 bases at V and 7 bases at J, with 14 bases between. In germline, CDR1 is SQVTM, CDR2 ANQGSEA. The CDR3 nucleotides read TGCAGCGTTCTTTGGGGAATCGGGACCCAGTACTTC. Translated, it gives CSVLWGIGTQYF.

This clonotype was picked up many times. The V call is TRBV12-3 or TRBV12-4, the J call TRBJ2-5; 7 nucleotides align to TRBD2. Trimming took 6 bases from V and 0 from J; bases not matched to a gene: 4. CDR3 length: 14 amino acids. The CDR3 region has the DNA TGTGCCAGCAGACCCGGGACTAACCAAGAGACCCAGTACTTC. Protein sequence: CASRPGTNQETQYF.

The CDR3 coding sequence is TGTGCCAGCAGTAGTGCGGGAGTAGTGGGCACAGATACGCAGTATTTT. Translation: CASSSAGVVGTDTQYF. The V call is TRBV6-1, the J call TRBJ2-3, with TRBD2 matching over 7 bases. The germline V gene encodes CDR1 MNHNS and CDR2 SASEGT. CDR3 length: 16 residues. V gave up 5 bases and J gave up 1 base; unmatched junction bases: 9.

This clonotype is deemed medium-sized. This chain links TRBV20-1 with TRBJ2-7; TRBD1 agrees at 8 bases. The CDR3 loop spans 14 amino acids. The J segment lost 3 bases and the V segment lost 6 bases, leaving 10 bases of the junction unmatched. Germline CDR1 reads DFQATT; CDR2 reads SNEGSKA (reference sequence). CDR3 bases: TGCAGTGCGGATCCGGGACAGGCACTCTACGAGCAGTACTTC. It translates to CSADPGQALYEQYF.

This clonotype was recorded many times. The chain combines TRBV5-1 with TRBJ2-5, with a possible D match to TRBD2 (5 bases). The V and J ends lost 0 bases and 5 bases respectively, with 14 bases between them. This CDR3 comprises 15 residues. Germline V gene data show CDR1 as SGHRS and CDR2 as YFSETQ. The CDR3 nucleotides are TGCGCCAGCAGCTTGGAAACGGGGAGCGAGGAGACCCAGTACTTC. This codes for CASSLETGSEETQYF.

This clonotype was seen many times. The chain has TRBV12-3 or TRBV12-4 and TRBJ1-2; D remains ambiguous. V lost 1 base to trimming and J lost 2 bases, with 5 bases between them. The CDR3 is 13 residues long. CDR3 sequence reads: CASSLGRNYGYTF. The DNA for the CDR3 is TGTGCCAGCAGTTTAGGGAGAAACTATGGCTACACCTTC.

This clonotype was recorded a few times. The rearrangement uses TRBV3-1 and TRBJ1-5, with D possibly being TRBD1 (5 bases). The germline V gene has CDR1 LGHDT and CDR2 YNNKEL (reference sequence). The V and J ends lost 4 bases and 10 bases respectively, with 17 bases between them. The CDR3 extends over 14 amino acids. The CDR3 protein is CASSPGTGPFPQHF. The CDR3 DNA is TGTGCCAGCAGCCCCGGAACAGGCCCATTTCCCCAGCATTTT.

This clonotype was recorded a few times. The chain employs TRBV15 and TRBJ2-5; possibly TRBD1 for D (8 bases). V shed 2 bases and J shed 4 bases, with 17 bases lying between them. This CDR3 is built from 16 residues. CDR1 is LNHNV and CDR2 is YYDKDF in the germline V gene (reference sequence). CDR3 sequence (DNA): TGTGCCACCAGCAGATGGGGGGGTGGGACAGGAGAGACCCAGTACTTC. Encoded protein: CATSRWGGGTGETQYF. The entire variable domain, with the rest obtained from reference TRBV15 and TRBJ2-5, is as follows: DAMVIQNPRYQVTQFGKPVTLSCSQTLNHNVMYWYQQKSSQAPKLLFHYYDKDFNNEADTPDNFQSRRPNTSFCFLDIRSPGLGDTAMYLCATSRWGGGTGETQYFGPGTRLLVL.

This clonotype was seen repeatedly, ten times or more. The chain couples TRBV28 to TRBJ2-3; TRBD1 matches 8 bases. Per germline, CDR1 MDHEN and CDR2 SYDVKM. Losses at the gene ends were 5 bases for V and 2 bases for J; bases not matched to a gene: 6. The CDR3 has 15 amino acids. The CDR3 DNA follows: TGTGCCAGCAGTCTGCGGACAGGGTACACAGATACGCAGTATTTT. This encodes CASSLRTGYTDTQYF.

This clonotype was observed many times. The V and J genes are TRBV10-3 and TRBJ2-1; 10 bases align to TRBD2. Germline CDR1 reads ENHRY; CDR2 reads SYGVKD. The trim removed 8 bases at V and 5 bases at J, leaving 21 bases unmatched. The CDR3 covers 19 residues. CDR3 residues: CAISAVRQGAGLADNEQFF. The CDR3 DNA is TGTGCCATCTCAGCCGTTAGGCAGGGGGCCGGACTAGCGGACAATGAGCAGTTCTTC.

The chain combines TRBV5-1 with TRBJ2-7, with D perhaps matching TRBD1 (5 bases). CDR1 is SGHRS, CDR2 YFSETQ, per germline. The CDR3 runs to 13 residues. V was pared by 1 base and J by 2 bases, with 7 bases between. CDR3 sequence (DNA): TGCGCCAGCAGCTTGTCGACAGCCTACGAGCAGTACTTC. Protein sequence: CASSLSTAYEQYF. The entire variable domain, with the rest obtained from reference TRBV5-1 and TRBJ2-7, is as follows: KAGVTQTPRYLIKTRGQQVTLSCSPISGHRSVSWYQQTPGQGLQFLFEYFSETQRNKGNFPGRFSGRQFSNSRSEMNVSTLELGDSALYLCASSLSTAYEQYFGPGTRLTVT.

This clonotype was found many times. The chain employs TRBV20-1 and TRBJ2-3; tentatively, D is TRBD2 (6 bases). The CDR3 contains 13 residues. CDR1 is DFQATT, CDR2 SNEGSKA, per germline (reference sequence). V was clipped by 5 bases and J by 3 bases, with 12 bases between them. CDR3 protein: CSAPTRGTDTQYF. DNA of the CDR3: TGCAGTGCTCCAACTCGGGGGACAGATACGCAGTATTTT.

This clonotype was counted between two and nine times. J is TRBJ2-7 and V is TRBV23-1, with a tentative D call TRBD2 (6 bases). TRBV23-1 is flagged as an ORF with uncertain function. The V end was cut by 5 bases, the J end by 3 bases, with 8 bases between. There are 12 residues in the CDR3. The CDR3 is CASSGTYYEQYF. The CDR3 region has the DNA TGCGCCAGCAGTGGGACTTACTACGAGCAGTACTTC.

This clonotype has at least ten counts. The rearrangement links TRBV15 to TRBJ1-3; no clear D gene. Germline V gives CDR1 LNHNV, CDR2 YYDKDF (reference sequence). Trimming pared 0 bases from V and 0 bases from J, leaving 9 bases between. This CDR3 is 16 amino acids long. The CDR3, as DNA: TGTGCCACCAGCAGAGATCATAGGGTCTCTGGAAACACCATATATTTT. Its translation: CATSRDHRVSGNTIYF.